This is a list of T cell receptor beta chains from one sample in a study of blood T cell repertoires in COVID-19. Repertoires were generated with immunoSEQ multiplex PCR, while TCRdb's copy carries only in-frame clones and drops some. This table holds under 150,000 clones, approximately 86% found once. Sequencing was performed on PBMCs or T cells enriched from blood (not recorded which). Receptors originate from a woman aged 50 to 60 who had recovered from COVID-19. CDR3s include the opening cysteine and the closing phenylalanine or tryptophan. Fields, in order: J gene, clone size, D gene, CDR3 length, V gene, CDR3 protein, CDR3 DNA. D genes are given only for firm matches. A row's size may be missing; if present it is once, few, many or a size class.

j_gene: TRBJ1-2; abundance: .; d_gene: .; len: 13; v_gene: TRBV4-3; CDR3aa: CASSQEAGYGYTF; CDR3nt: TGCGCCAGCAGCCAAGAGGCAGGTTATGGCTACACCTTC
j_gene: TRBJ2-7; abundance: .; d_gene: .; len: 14; v_gene: TRBV4-1; CDR3aa: CASSPTDSYYEQYF; CDR3nt: TGCGCCAGCAGCCCTACGGACAGCTATTACGAGCAGTACTTC
j_gene: TRBJ2-2; abundance: .; d_gene: .; len: 14; v_gene: TRBV9; CDR3aa: CASSLSSNTGELFF; CDR3nt: TGTGCCAGCAGCCTATCCTCGAACACCGGGGAGCTGTTTTTT
j_gene: TRBJ2-6; abundance: .; d_gene: .; len: 16; v_gene: TRBV6-5; CDR3aa: CASSYGRTSGANVLTF; CDR3nt: TGTGCCAGCAGTTATGGGAGAACCTCTGGGGCCAACGTCCTGACTTTC
j_gene: TRBJ2-7; abundance: .; d_gene: TRBD1; len: 15; v_gene: TRBV5-5; CDR3aa: CASSAPGQIYYEQYF; CDR3nt: TGTGCCAGCAGCGCCCCGGGACAGATATACTACGAGCAGTACTTC
j_gene: TRBJ2-1; abundance: .; d_gene: TRBD1; len: 15; v_gene: TRBV19; CDR3aa: CASSTGTDSYNEQFF; CDR3nt: TGTGCCAGTAGTACCGGGACAGACTCCTACAATGAGCAGTTCTTC
j_gene: TRBJ2-1; abundance: .; d_gene: .; len: 13; v_gene: TRBV7-2; CDR3aa: CAETGTLYNEQFF; CDR3nt: TGTGCCGAAACCGGGACACTTTACAATGAGCAGTTCTTC
j_gene: TRBJ2-3; abundance: .; d_gene: .; len: 15; v_gene: TRBV6-5; CDR3aa: CASSYRGLFTDTQYF; CDR3nt: TGTGCCAGCAGTTACCGAGGACTTTTCACAGATACGCAGTATTTT
j_gene: TRBJ1-4; abundance: once; d_gene: .; len: 17; v_gene: TRBV27; CDR3aa: CASSPLTGRATNEKLFF; CDR3nt: TGTGCCAGCAGTCCATTGACAGGTCGGGCAACTAATGAAAAACTGTTTTTT
j_gene: TRBJ1-5; abundance: few; d_gene: TRBD1; len: 15; v_gene: TRBV6-5; CDR3aa: CASSLGDRGHQPQHF; CDR3nt: TGTGCCAGCAGTCTAGGGGACAGGGGGCATCAGCCCCAGCATTTT
j_gene: TRBJ2-7; abundance: .; d_gene: TRBD2; len: 14; v_gene: TRBV7-9; CDR3aa: CASSLVRRGDEQYF; CDR3nt: TGTGCCAGCAGCTTAGTAAGACGGGGGGACGAGCAGTACTTC
j_gene: TRBJ2-7; abundance: .; d_gene: .; len: 13; v_gene: TRBV2; CDR3aa: CASAEGASYEQYF; CDR3nt: TGTGCCAGCGCGGAGGGGGCATCCTACGAGCAGTACTTC
j_gene: TRBJ2-4; abundance: .; d_gene: .; len: 13; v_gene: TRBV19; CDR3aa: CASSLSGANIQYF; CDR3nt: TGTGCCAGTAGTCTTTCGGGAGCAAACATTCAGTACTTC
j_gene: TRBJ1-5; abundance: .; d_gene: .; len: 16; v_gene: TRBV2; CDR3aa: CASRRQALYSNQPQHF; CDR3nt: TGTGCCAGCCGCAGACAGGCCTTGTATAGCAATCAGCCCCAGCATTTT